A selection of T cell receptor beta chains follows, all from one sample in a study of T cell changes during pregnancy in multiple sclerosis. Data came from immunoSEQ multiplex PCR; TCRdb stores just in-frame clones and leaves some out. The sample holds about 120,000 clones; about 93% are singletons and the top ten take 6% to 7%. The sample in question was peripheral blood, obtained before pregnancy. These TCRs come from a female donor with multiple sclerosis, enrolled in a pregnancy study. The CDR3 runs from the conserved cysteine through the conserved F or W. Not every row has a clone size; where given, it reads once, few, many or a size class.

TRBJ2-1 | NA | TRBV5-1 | CASSGGQTQALNEQFF
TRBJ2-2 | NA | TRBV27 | CASSPPALARVAGELFF
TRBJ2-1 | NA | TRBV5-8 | CASSRMMGQGSYNEQFF
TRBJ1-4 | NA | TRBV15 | CATSSGQGADEKLFF
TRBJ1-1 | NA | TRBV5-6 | CASSAGQGALNTEAFF
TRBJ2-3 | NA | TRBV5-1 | CASSLAGGQDTQYF
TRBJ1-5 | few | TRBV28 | CASSLQGISNQPQHF
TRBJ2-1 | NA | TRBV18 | CASSWTSGTSYNEQFF
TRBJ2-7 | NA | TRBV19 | CASSQVGGYEQYF
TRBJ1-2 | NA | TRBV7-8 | CASSLAGQGGGYGYTF
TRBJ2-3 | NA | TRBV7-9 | CASSAFRDRERGTQYF
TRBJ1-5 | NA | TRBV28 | CASREAGNQPQHF
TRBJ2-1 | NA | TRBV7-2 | CASSLGLAGVYEQFF
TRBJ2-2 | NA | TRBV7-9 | CASSLDRDGTGELFF
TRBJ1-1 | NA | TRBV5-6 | CASTSRGFVHREAF
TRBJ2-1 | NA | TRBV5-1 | CASSLGGLALGNEQFF
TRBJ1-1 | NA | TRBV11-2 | CASRREGVNTEAFF
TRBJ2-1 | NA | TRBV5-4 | CASSLQLHNEQFF
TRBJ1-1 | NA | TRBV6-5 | CASSPQTGMGTEAFF
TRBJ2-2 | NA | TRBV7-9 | CASSLRDRGLAGITGELFF
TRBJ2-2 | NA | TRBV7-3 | CASSLTSGSTGELFF
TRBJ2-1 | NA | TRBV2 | CASSDVRYEQFF
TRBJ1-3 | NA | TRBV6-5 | CASSYLPTGTGNTIYF
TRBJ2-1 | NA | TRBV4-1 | CASSQWVVASAYNEQFF
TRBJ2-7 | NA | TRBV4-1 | CASSQVNGVGGKSSYEQYF
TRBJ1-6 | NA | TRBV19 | CASSLHPTGRNSPLHF
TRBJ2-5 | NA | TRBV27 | CASSEGASGMGETQYF
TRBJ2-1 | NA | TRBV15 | CATSRALGGGYNEQFF
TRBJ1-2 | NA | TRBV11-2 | CASSSEGQGNYGYTF
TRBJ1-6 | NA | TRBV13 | CASRLKGALYNSPLHF
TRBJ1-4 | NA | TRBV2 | CASNIAGRQAEKLFF
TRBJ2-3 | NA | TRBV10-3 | CAIRWSGGLTDTQYF
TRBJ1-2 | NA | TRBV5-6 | CASRRQGMAHGYTF
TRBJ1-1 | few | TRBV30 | CAWRGTGLPTEAFF
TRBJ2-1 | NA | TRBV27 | CASSPRGLAGATSSYNEQFF
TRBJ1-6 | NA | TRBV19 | CASSSSGTGLSPLHF
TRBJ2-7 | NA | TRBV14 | CASSQDLFAYEQYF
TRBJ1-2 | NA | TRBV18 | CASSLRSENYGYTF
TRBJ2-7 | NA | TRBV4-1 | CASSQDLEGAYEQYF
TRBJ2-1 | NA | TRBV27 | CASRRSWGAGGTSGYNEQFF
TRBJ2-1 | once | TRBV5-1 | CASSFLGTGNNEQFF
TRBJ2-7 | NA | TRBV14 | CASSFRQGASYEQYF